The 22 T cell receptor beta chains below were found in one sample sequenced in a study of blood T cell repertoires in COVID-19. The repertoire was sequenced with immunoSEQ multiplex PCR; TCRdb's copy has only in-frame clones and lacks some. The sample holds under 300,000 clones, 75% to 90% seen once. Sequenced: PBMCs or T cells enriched from blood (not recorded which). All receptors derive from a woman aged 25 to 39 with acute COVID-19.

The chain employs TRBV18 and TRBJ1-6; 7 bases line up with TRBD1. This CDR3 spans 16 amino acids. V gave up 0 bases and J gave up 7 bases; unmatched junction bases: 6. Germline V CDR1 and CDR2: KGHSH, LQKENI. CDR3 in DNA: TGTGCCAGCTCACCACCCAATCGACAGGGCAATTCACCCCTCCACTTT. Translated, it gives CASSPPNRQGNSPLHF.

This chain connects TRBV2 to TRBJ2-1, with 7 bases fitting TRBD1. This CDR3 contains 16 residues. The trim removed 7 bases at V and 6 bases at J, leaving 15 bases unmatched. CDR1 is SNHLY and CDR2 is FYNNEI in the germline V gene. CDR3 coding DNA: TGTGCCAGCACCAGACAGGGCTCGAGCTTCGGCAATGAGCAGTTCTTC. Translated, it gives CASTRQGSSFGNEQFF.

The chain couples TRBV7-3 to TRBJ2-2; the D gene is possibly TRBD2 (6 bases). This CDR3 is built from 15 residues. V gave up 4 bases and J gave up 6 bases, with 15 bases separating them. Germline V gives CDR1 SGHTA, CDR2 FQGTGA. In DNA, the CDR3 is TGTGCCAGCAGCTCAACCCTCGGGAGCGCCGGGGAGCTGTTTTTT. Translation gives CASSSTLGSAGELFF.

This clone occurred a few times. CDR3 sequence: CASSDTGVAGELFF. CDR3 sequence (DNA): TGTGCCAGCAGTGACACCGGGGTAGCCGGGGAGCTGTTTTTT. The chain couples TRBV6-4 to TRBJ2-2, with D perhaps matching TRBD2 (5 bases). Trimming shortened V by 2 bases and J by 6 bases, and 10 bases separated the two germline ends. Germline CDR1 and CDR2: MRHNA and SNTAGT. CDR3 length: 14 residues.

V gene TRBV6-2 or TRBV6-3 combines with J gene TRBJ2-2; no reliable D call. This CDR3 spans 13 amino acids. Trimming took off 6 bases at V and 1 base at J, with 6 bases between the two ends. In germline, CDR1 is MNHEY, CDR2 SVGEGT. CDR3 nucleotide sequence: TGTGCCAGCAGCCGACTGAACACCGGGGAGCTGTTTTTT. Translating gives CASSRLNTGELFF.

The chain combines TRBV25-1 with TRBJ1-2; TRBD1 agrees at 7 bases. This CDR3 has 15 amino acids. Germline V lookup: CDR1 MGHDK, CDR2 SYGVNS. V shed 2 bases, J shed 7 bases, and the junction held 10 bases outside the gene matches. The CDR3 coding sequence is TGTGCCAGCAGTGAAGGTTACAGGGGAAATGGTGGCTACACCTTC. Its translation: CASSEGYRGNGGYTF.

V gene TRBV2 combines with J gene TRBJ1-5; D remains unclear. The CDR3 length is 13 residues. V was pared by 6 bases and J by 1 base, with 7 bases between. CDR1 and CDR2 from the germline V gene are SNHLY and FYNNEI. Written as DNA, the CDR3 is TGTGCCAGCAGATTATTCAGCAATCAGCCCCAGCATTTT. Translated: CASRLFSNQPQHF.

This CDR3 is CATSRTGQAYSNQPQHF. In DNA, the CDR3 is TGTGCCACCAGCAGAACCGGACAGGCTTATAGCAATCAGCCCCAGCATTTT. The genes are TRBV15 and TRBJ1-5, with 7 positions matching TRBD1. From germline, CDR1 is LNHNV and CDR2 YYDKDF (reference sequence). The V and J ends lost 2 bases and 0 bases, in that order; junction bases with no gene match: 7. The CDR3 has 17 residues. The variable domain in full, with the rest retrieved from reference TRBV15 and TRBJ1-5, is DAMVIQNPRYQVTQFGKPVTLSCSQTLNHNVMYWYQQKSSQAPKLLFHYYDKDFNNEADTPDNFQSRRPNTSFCFLDIRSPGLGDTAMYLCATSRTGQAYSNQPQHFGDGTRLSIL.

This clone came up once. This chain connects TRBV28 to TRBJ2-1, with 11 positions matching TRBD1. V dropped 6 bases and J dropped 1; count of bases not matched to a gene: 5. The CDR3 loop spans 16 amino acids. Germline CDR1 MDHEN, CDR2 SYDVKM. CDR3 residues: CASSPGTGGSYNEQFF. Here the CDR3 DNA reads TGTGCCAGCAGCCCCGGGACAGGGGGATCCTACAATGAGCAGTTCTTC.

The chain recombines TRBV5-6 with TRBJ2-7; 7 bases fit TRBD2. The CDR3 extends over 15 amino acids. Looked up from germline, CDR1 is SGHDT and CDR2 is YYEEEE. After removal of 0 bases from V and 4 bases from J, the junction contained 7 bases not matched to a gene. The CDR3 nucleotides read TGTGCCAGCAGCTTGGCTAAGCGGGGTCAGTACGAGCAGTACTTC. Its protein is CASSLAKRGQYEQYF. Looking up the rest from reference TRBV5-6 and TRBJ2-7 gives the full variable domain: DAGVTQSPTHLIKTRGQQVTLRCSPKSGHDTVSWYQQALGQGPQFIFQYYEEEERQRGNFPDRFSGHQFPNYSSELNVNALLLGDSALYLCASSLAKRGQYEQYFGPGTRLTVT.

V usage is TRBV9 and J usage is TRBJ1-5, with 8 bases fitting TRBD1. Germline assignment: CDR1 SGDLS and CDR2 YYNGEE. The V segment lost 4 bases and the J segment 5 bases; nucleotides outside the gene matches: 5. The CDR3 runs 14 residues. CDR3 in amino acids: CASSLGQGDQPQHF. CDR3 in DNA: TGTGCCAGCAGCCTCGGACAGGGAGATCAGCCCCAGCATTTT.

The J gene is TRBJ2-3, the V gene TRBV7-2; TRBD2 agrees at 15 bases. CDR1 SGHTA and CDR2 FQGNSA come from the germline V gene. The CDR3 has 18 amino acids. Trimming cost V 4 bases and J 0 bases; bases outside gene matches: 5. The CDR3 region has the DNA TGTGCCAGCAGCTCACGGACTAGCGGGAGGGTTAGCACAGATACGCAGTATTTT. This translates into CASSSRTSGRVSTDTQYF.

The chain recombines TRBV7-3 with TRBJ2-1, with TRBD1 identical over 10 bases. The trim removed 5 bases at V and 8 bases at J, leaving 15 bases unmatched. CDR3 length: 17 residues. Germline CDR1 reads SGHTA; CDR2 reads FQGTGA. Written as DNA, the CDR3 is TGTGCCAGCAGCGAACGGGTACCGGGACAGGGGCGCGATGAGCAGTTCTTC. This sequence encodes CASSERVPGQGRDEQFF.

V gene TRBV9 combines with J gene TRBJ2-7; weak D call: TRBD2 (6 bases). The CDR3 has 14 residues. Germline CDR1 and CDR2: SGDLS and YYNGEE. V was clipped by 0 bases and J by 4 bases, with 11 bases between them. CDR3 loop: CASSVGFGGYEQYF. In DNA form, the CDR3 reads TGTGCCAGCAGCGTAGGGTTTGGGGGGTACGAGCAGTACTTC.

This clone was recorded once. The V call is TRBV6-2 or TRBV6-3, the J call TRBJ1-2; D remains unclear. Trimming took off 2 bases at V and 5 bases at J, with 18 bases between the two ends. The CDR3 has 16 residues. From germline, CDR1 is MNHEY and CDR2 SVGEGT. The CDR3 nucleotides are TGTGCCAGCAGTTACGTTCCCGAGGATCCTCTGTATGGCTACACCTTC. Its translation: CASSYVPEDPLYGYTF.

The J gene is TRBJ2-7, the V gene TRBV19; 7 bases are shared with TRBD1. From germline, CDR1 is LNHDA and CDR2 SQIVND (reference sequence). CDR3 length: 16 residues. V shed 0 bases and J 2 bases; nucleotides not matched to a gene: 7. In nucleotides, the CDR3 is TGTGCCAGTAGTATAGACCAAGACAGGGCGGCCTACGAGCAGTACTTC. It yields the protein CASSIDQDRAAYEQYF.

The chain uses TRBV6-1 and TRBJ2-7; TRBD1 agrees at 12 bases. With V trimmed by 1 base and J by 8 bases, 6 bases remained unmatched. The length of the CDR3 is 15 residues. Germline-derived CDR1 and CDR2 are MNHNS and SASEGT. The CDR3 DNA follows: TGTGCCAGCAGTGAAGGCGGGACAGGGGGCGGGAAGCAGTACTTC. Residues: CASSEGGTGGGKQYF.

This chain joins TRBV5-1 and TRBJ1-1; TRBD1 matches at 7 bases. In germline, CDR1 is SGHRS, CDR2 YFSETQ. The CDR3 is 15 amino acids. V gave up 5 bases and J gave up 4 bases; unmatched junction bases: 11. The CDR3 DNA reads as TGCGCCAGCAGTTTAACGGACAGGCGGAGCACTGAAGCTTTCTTT. Encoded protein: CASSLTDRRSTEAFF.

This clone has more than one count but fewer than ten. The V gene is TRBV15, the J gene TRBJ2-1; 7 bases match TRBD2. There are 16 residues in the CDR3. The V segment lost 3 bases and the J segment 3 bases; nucleotides outside the gene matches: 8. Germline lookup yields CDR1 LNHNV and CDR2 YYDKDF (reference sequence). DNA for the CDR3: TGTGCCACCAGCAGCCCGTGGACTAGTCGCTACAATGAGCAGTTCTTC. It specifies CATSSPWTSRYNEQFF. The full variable domain, in which reference TRBV15 and TRBJ2-1 provide the parts outside the CDR3, is DAMVIQNPRYQVTQFGKPVTLSCSQTLNHNVMYWYQQKSSQAPKLLFHYYDKDFNNEADTPDNFQSRRPNTSFCFLDIRSPGLGDTAMYLCATSSPWTSRYNEQFFGPGTRLTVL.

The chain links TRBV19 to TRBJ2-1; 12 bases map to TRBD2. Per germline, CDR1 LNHDA and CDR2 SQIVND (reference sequence). CDR3 length: 18 amino acids. V gave up 6 bases and J gave up 5 bases; unmatched junction bases: 14. The CDR3 here is CASSRLAGVIPNNNEQFF. In DNA, the CDR3 is TGTGCCAGTAGCAGACTAGCGGGAGTAATCCCCAACAACAATGAGCAGTTCTTC.

The chain has TRBV28 and TRBJ2-3; 8 positions agree with TRBD2. This CDR3 region has 14 residues. The V gene end was trimmed by 2 bases and the J gene end by 4 bases; junction bases not matched to a gene: 2. Germline V lookup: CDR1 MDHEN, CDR2 SYDVKM. CDR3 region: CASSLAGGSDTQYF. CDR3 bases: TGTGCCAGCAGTTTAGCGGGAGGCTCAGATACGCAGTATTTT.

In this sample, this clone turned up once. The V and J genes are TRBV5-6 and TRBJ2-3; 8 bases are shared with TRBD1. This CDR3 has 16 residues. CDR1 is SGHDT and CDR2 is YYEEEE in the germline V gene. J gave up 2 bases and V 4 bases, and 9 bases lay outside the gene matches. CDR3 nucleotide sequence: TGTGCCAGCAGCGGGTCGGGACAGGCCGACACAGATACGCAGTATTTT. Translated: CASSGSGQADTDTQYF.